The 4 T cell receptor beta chains below come from one sample, sequenced in a study of blood T cell repertoires in COVID-19 (TCRdb year 2020). The library was obtained by the immunoSEQ multiplex PCR assay. This immuneACCESS table, as held by TCRdb, lists in-frame sequences with V and J called but not all clones. Of the missing ones, under half trace to an unresolved V gene in checked studies; the others have no known cause. The sample table lists roughly 70,000 clones, under 90% of them with a count of one. The top ten constitute roughly 18% of the sample. The sample taken for sequencing was peripheral blood. The origin of the receptors is a man between 65 and 79 years old who had recovered from COVID-19.

CDR3 in amino acids: CASSILTPGQTPDTQYF. In DNA form, the CDR3 reads TGTGCCAGTAGTATACTAACTCCGGGACAGACCCCGGATACGCAGTATTTT. V and J are TRBV19 and TRBJ2-3; 7 bases match TRBD1. With V trimmed by 2 bases and J by 6 bases, 14 bases remained unmatched. Germline-derived CDR1 and CDR2 are LNHDA and SQIVND (reference sequence). This CDR3 region has 17 residues. Variable domain in full (rest from reference TRBV19 and TRBJ2-3): DGGITQSPKYLFRKEGQNVTLSCEQNLNHDAMYWYRQDPGQGLRLIYYSQIVNDFQKGDIAEGYSVSREKKESFPLTVTSAQKNPTAFYLCASSILTPGQTPDTQYFGPGTRLTVL.

This clone was seen just once. The rearrangement joins TRBV6-5 to TRBJ1-6; no clear D. Deletions cut 6 bases from V and 6 bases from J, with 9 bases between. The germline gives CDR1 MNHEY, CDR2 SVGAGI. The CDR3 totals 13 residues. The CDR3, as DNA: TGTGCCAGCAGAGATACCGGTAATTCACCCCTCCACTTT. Its protein is CASRDTGNSPLHF.

V usage is TRBV12-3 or TRBV12-4 and J usage is TRBJ1-4; D is unclear. The CDR3 runs 11 residues. V lost 3 bases, J lost 8 bases, and 4 bases lay in between. The CDR3 DNA follows: TGTGCCAGCAGTTTGGAGGAAAAACTGTTTTTT. The encoded protein is CASSLEEKLFF.

The chain uses TRBV5-5 and TRBJ2-7, with 13 bases that match TRBD2. The germline V gene has CDR1 SGHKS and CDR2 YYEKEE (reference sequence). Trimming removed 2 bases from V and 7 bases from J; junction bases left unmatched: 21. The CDR3 runs to 20 residues. The CDR3 region has the DNA TGTGCCAGCAGCTTTCTATTCCCGACTAGCGGGGGGCCGCGGATGTGGGAGCAGTACTTC. Translated: CASSFLFPTSGGPRMWEQYF. Based on the CDR3 plus reference TRBV5-5 and TRBJ2-7, the full variable domain is DAGVTQSPTHLIKTRGQQVTLRCSPISGHKSVSWYQQVLGQGPQFIFQYYEKEERGRGNFPDRFSARQFPNYSSELNVNALLLGDSALYLCASSFLFPTSGGPRMWEQYFGPGTRLTVT.